One and the same sample provided the 22 T cell receptor beta chains below, sequenced in a study of T cells in Graves' hyperthyroidism and ophthalmopathy. RNA transcripts served as the template for amplifying TCR beta CDR3 regions. A set of HTBI primers served as the primers for a first-round RT-PCR of the TCR CDR3. One entry per CDR3 protein results from TCRdb running MiXCR on the multiplex PCR reads. The sample consists of about 420,000 distinct CDR3 sequences, roughly an eighth of them appearing once. Sequencing used blood. These receptors all stem from a woman between 18 and 30 years old with Graves' hyperthyroidism.

This clonotype was seen many times. The chain carries TRBV11-2 and TRBJ2-1; TRBD1 matches 10 bases. Trimming took 4 bases from V and 5 from J; bases not matched to a gene: 5. The CDR3 length is 15 residues. Germline assignment: CDR1 SGHAT and CDR2 FQNNGV. The CDR3, as DNA: TGTGCCAGCAGCTCCGGGACAGGGGTCCACAATGAGCAGTTCTTC. The encoded protein is CASSSGTGVHNEQFF.

This clonotype was counted at least ten times. The chain employs TRBV3-1 and TRBJ2-7; 10 positions match TRBD1. The CDR3 covers 17 residues. The ends lost 2 bases at V and 1 base at J; junction bases unmatched: 8. Looked up from germline, CDR1 is LGHDT and CDR2 is YNNKEL (reference sequence). CDR3 protein: CASSQRILGQGSYEQYF. DNA of the CDR3: TGTGCCAGCAGCCAACGAATCCTGGGACAGGGGTCCTACGAGCAGTACTTC.

This clonotype was recorded at least ten times. This sequence joins TRBV20-1 and TRBJ2-1; TRBD1 aligns across 9 bases. CDR1 DFQATT and CDR2 SNEGSKA come from the germline V gene (reference sequence). This CDR3 contains 14 residues. With 6 bases clipped from V and 4 bases from J, the junction kept 7 bases outside the gene matches. This CDR3 reads CSAAGTGSYNEQFF. The CDR3 DNA is TGCAGTGCAGCCGGGACAGGGTCTTACAATGAGCAGTTCTTC.

This clonotype showed up many times. CDR3 loop: CASSVSGTGGETQYF. CDR3 DNA: TGTGCCAGCAGTGTGTCCGGGACAGGGGGGGAGACCCAGTACTTC. The rearrangement links TRBV25-1 to TRBJ2-5; 11 bases match TRBD1. The CDR3 totals 15 residues. With 4 bases clipped from V and 5 bases from J, the junction kept 6 bases outside the gene matches. The germline gives CDR1 MGHDK, CDR2 SYGVNS. Full variable domain (missing parts from reference TRBV25-1 and TRBJ2-5): EADIYQTPRYLVIGTGKKITLECSQTMGHDKMYWYQQDPGMELHLIHYSYGVNSTEKGDLSSESTVSRIRTEHFPLTLESARPSHTSQYLCASSVSGTGGETQYFGPGTRLLVL.

The gene calls are TRBV6-2 or TRBV6-3 and TRBJ2-1; 14 nucleotides line up with TRBD2. Germline CDR1 and CDR2: MNHEY and SVGEGT. CDR3 length equals 18 residues. Unmatched junction bases numbered 9, after V lost 2 bases and J lost 6 bases. CDR3 region: CASSYDGTSGRLVNEQFF. CDR3 coding DNA: TGTGCCAGCAGTTACGACGGGACTAGCGGGAGATTGGTCAATGAGCAGTTCTTC.

This clonotype was observed many times. The rearrangement joins TRBV28 to TRBJ1-5; 8 bases are shared with TRBD1. The germline CDR1 and CDR2 sequences are MDHEN and SYDVKM. Germline trimming cut 7 bases from V and 6 bases from J; bases unmatched to any gene: 11. This CDR3 region has 15 residues. CDR3 DNA: TGTGCCAGCATCGGACAGGGTATTCGTACTCAGCCCCAGCATTTT. Amino acids: CASIGQGIRTQPQHF.

This clonotype was seen more than once but under ten times. DNA of the CDR3: TGCAGTGCTAGAGATCTGGAGGGGAGCTCCTACGAGCAGTACTTC. Protein: CSARDLEGSSYEQYF. The chain uses TRBV20-1 and TRBJ2-7; TRBD2 might be the D (6 bases). CDR1 DFQATT and CDR2 SNEGSKA come from the germline V gene (reference sequence). The CDR3 runs 15 residues. The ends were cut back, 0 bases at V and 0 bases at J, with 12 bases in the middle.

This clonotype was seen repeatedly, ten times or more. The genes are TRBV27 and TRBJ2-7; no definite D call. CDR3 length equals 12 residues. With 6 bases removed from V and 6 bases from J, the gap between germline ends came to 12 bases. Germline CDR1 is MNHEY and CDR2 is SMNVEV (reference sequence). The CDR3 here is CASSFVGFEQYF. The CDR3, as DNA: TGTGCCAGCAGCTTCGTTGGGTTCGAGCAGTACTTC.

The chain couples TRBV9 to TRBJ2-3; 7 nucleotides line up with TRBD2. The CDR3 has 16 amino acids. Germline lookup yields CDR1 SGDLS and CDR2 YYNGEE. The V gene end was trimmed by 4 bases and the J gene end by 0 bases; junction bases not matched to a gene: 8. The CDR3 protein is CASSSRTRPSTDTQYF. The CDR3 bases are TGTGCCAGCAGCTCGCGGACTAGACCAAGCACAGATACGCAGTATTTT.

This clonotype was found many times. The CDR3 nucleotides are TGTGCCAGCAGTCCTCCCGACAGCTATGGCTACACCTTC. Translating gives CASSPPDSYGYTF. The gene calls are TRBV28 and TRBJ1-2; TRBD1 is a possible D gene (5 bases). V dropped 5 bases and J dropped 4 bases, with 11 bases sitting between them. The V gene's germline CDR1 is MDHEN and CDR2 SYDVKM. The CDR3 runs to 13 residues.

This clonotype was counted at least ten times. This chain connects TRBV9 to TRBJ2-5; weak D call: TRBD1 (5 bases). V lost 4 bases, J lost 5 bases, and 12 bases lay in between. This CDR3 has 13 amino acids. Germline V lookup: CDR1 SGDLS, CDR2 YYNGEE. The DNA of the CDR3 is TGTGCCAGCAGCCCTCAACCAGGGGAGACCCAGTACTTC. This encodes CASSPQPGETQYF. The whole variable domain, filled in from reference TRBV9 and TRBJ2-5, reads DSGVTQTPKHLITATGQRVTLRCSPRSGDLSVYWYQQSLDQGLQFLIQYYNGEERAKGNILERFSAQQFPDLHSELNLSSLELGDSALYFCASSPQPGETQYFGPGTRLLVL.

The chain uses TRBV5-1 and TRBJ2-3; the D is unclear. Trimming shortened V by 5 bases and J by 3 bases, and 13 bases separated the two germline ends. The CDR3 extends over 14 amino acids. CDR1 and CDR2 (germline): SGHRS, YFSETQ. The CDR3 spells CASREEFKTDTQYF. DNA for the CDR3: TGCGCCAGCAGGGAAGAGTTCAAGACAGATACGCAGTATTTT.

At least ten counts were recorded for this clonotype. The chain couples TRBV6-1 to TRBJ1-4; D is possibly TRBD1 (6 bases). Germline CDR1 is MNHNS and CDR2 is SASEGT. CDR3 length: 17 amino acids. V lost 3 bases, J lost 5 bases, and 19 bases lay in between. Here the CDR3 DNA reads TGTGCCAGCAGTGACCGCAAATACCCGACAGGCAATGAAAAACTGTTTTTT. Residues: CASSDRKYPTGNEKLFF.

This clonotype showed up just once. The rearrangement uses TRBV5-1 and TRBJ2-7; D gene unclear. CDR3 size: 14 residues. CDR1 SGHRS and CDR2 YFSETQ come from the germline V gene. V dropped 0 bases and J dropped 3 bases, with 10 bases sitting between them. The CDR3 DNA reads as TGCGCCAGCAGCTTGGGGGTGGTAGGCTACGAGCAGTACTTC. It is translated as CASSLGVVGYEQYF.

Ten or more counts support this clonotype. The chain's CDR3 is CASKRTAAYYGYTF. DNA of the CDR3: TGTGCCAGCAAAAGGACAGCAGCTTACTATGGCTACACCTTC. The V call is TRBV28, the J call TRBJ1-2; tentatively, D is TRBD1 (6 bases). The CDR3 spans 14 residues. The ends were cut back, 7 bases at V and 3 bases at J, with 15 bases in the middle. Germline CDR1 MDHEN, CDR2 SYDVKM.

This clonotype was observed at least ten times. V usage is TRBV2 and J usage is TRBJ2-7; 8 bases match TRBD1. Germline loops: CDR1 SNHLY, CDR2 FYNNEI. V lost 4 bases to trimming and J lost 5 bases; unmatched junction nucleotides: 10. The CDR3 is 15 amino acids. DNA of the CDR3: TGTGCCAGCAGTGGGGTGACAGGGGCGCTCGACGAGCAGTACTTC. It translates to CASSGVTGALDEQYF. The full variable domain, completed using reference TRBV2 and TRBJ2-7, is EPEVTQTPSHQVTQMGQEVILRCVPISNHLYFYWYRQILGQKVEFLVSFYNNEISEKSEIFDDQFSVERPDGSNFTLKIRSTKLEDSAMYFCASSGVTGALDEQYFGPGTRLTVT.

In its sample, this clonotype was seen once. The chain has TRBV10-1 and TRBJ1-2; 8 bases line up with TRBD1. Trimming at V came to 10 bases and at J to 13 bases, leaving 8 bases not matched to a gene. The CDR3 loop spans 10 amino acids. Germline CDR1 and CDR2: WNHNN and SYGVQD (reference sequence). The CDR3 reads CATSTGDGTF. CDR3 DNA sequence: TGCGCCACTTCGACAGGGGATGGCACCTTC.

This clonotype was seen ten or more times. The chain combines TRBV7-3 with TRBJ2-3; 7 nucleotides match TRBD1. V trimming: 1 base; J trimming: 1 base; junction bases outside the gene matches: 5. CDR1 is SGHTA and CDR2 is FQGTGA in the germline V gene. This CDR3 is built from 16 residues. CDR3 in DNA: TGTGCCAGCAGCTTAATCCCAGGGGGACGCACAGATACGCAGTATTTT. Its translation: CASSLIPGGRTDTQYF.

This clonotype was detected many times. V gene TRBV3-1 combines with J gene TRBJ2-5; no definite D call. Germline V gene lookup returns CDR1 LGHDT and CDR2 YNNKEL (reference sequence). The CDR3 totals 11 residues. V was trimmed by 0 bases and J by 5 bases, leaving 1 base between them. The CDR3 DNA is TGTGCCAGCAGCCAAGATGAGACCCAGTACTTC. As protein: CASSQDETQYF.

This clonotype came up many times. This chain joins TRBV5-1 and TRBJ1-1; the D gene is possibly TRBD1 (6 bases). Germline V gene data show CDR1 as SGHRS and CDR2 as YFSETQ. CDR3 length: 15 residues. V lost 0 bases and J 2 bases, leaving 11 bases between the germline ends. CDR3 DNA sequence: TGCGCCAGCAGCTTGGAAACGACAGGAAACACTGAAGCTTTCTTT. It is translated as CASSLETTGNTEAFF.

This sequence joins TRBV7-9 and TRBJ2-2; D is unclear. Germline assignment: CDR1 SEHNR and CDR2 FQNEAQ (reference sequence). The CDR3 loop spans 13 amino acids. V lost 1 base and J 5 bases, leaving 5 bases between the germline ends. DNA for the CDR3: TGTGCCAGCAGCTTAGTGCAGACCGGGGAGCTGTTTTTT. Its translation is CASSLVQTGELFF.

This clonotype was seen only once. The chain uses TRBV11-2 and TRBJ1-2; D is unclear. The CDR3 consists of 14 residues. The V end was cut by 0 bases, the J end by 4 bases, with 9 bases between. The germline gives CDR1 SGHAT, CDR2 FQNNGV. The CDR3 DNA is TGTGCCAGCAGCTTAGAGCCCACTTCCTATGGCTACACCTTC. Its protein is CASSLEPTSYGYTF.